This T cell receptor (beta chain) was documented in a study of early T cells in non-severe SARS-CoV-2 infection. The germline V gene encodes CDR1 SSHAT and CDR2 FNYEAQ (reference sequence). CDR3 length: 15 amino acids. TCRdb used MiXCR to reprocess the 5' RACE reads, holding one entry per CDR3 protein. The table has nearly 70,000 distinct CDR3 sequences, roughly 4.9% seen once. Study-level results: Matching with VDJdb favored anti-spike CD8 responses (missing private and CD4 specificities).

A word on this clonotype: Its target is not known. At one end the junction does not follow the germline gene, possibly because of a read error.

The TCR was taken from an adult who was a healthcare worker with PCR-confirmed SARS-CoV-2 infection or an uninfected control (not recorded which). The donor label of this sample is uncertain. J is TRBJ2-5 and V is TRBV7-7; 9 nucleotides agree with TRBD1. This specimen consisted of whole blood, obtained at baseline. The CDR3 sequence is CASSEPGQGRETQYF. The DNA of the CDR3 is TGTGCTAGCAGCGAACCGGGACAGGGACGAGAGACCCAGTACTTC.